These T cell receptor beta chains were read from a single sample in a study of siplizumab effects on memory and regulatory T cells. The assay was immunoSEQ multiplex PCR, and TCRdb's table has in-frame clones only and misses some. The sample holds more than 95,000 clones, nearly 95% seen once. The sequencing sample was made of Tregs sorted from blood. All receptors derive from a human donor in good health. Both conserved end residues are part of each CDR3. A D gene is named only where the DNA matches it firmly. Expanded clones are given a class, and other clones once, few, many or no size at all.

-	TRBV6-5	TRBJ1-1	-	CASSISGTHYTEAFF	TGTGCCAGCAGTATCTCCGGGACACATTACACTGAAGCTTTCTTT
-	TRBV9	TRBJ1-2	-	CASSVGTNQGYTF	TGTGCCAGCAGCGTCGGGACAAATCAAGGCTACACCTTC
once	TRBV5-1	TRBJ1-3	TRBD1	CASSRRDRENSGNTIYF	TGCGCCAGCAGCCGTAGAGACAGGGAGAACTCTGGAAACACCATATATTTT
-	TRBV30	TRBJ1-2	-	CAWSVASEIGYTF	TGTGCCTGGAGTGTAGCCAGCGAAATAGGCTACACCTTC
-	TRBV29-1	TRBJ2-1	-	CSVELWSYNEQFF	TGCAGCGTTGAACTGTGGAGCTACAATGAGCAGTTCTTC
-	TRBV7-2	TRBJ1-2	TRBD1	CASSLETGGGYGYTF	TGTGCCAGCAGCCTTGAGACAGGGGGCGGCTATGGCTACACCTTC
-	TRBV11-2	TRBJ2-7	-	CASSLDPYRASYEQYF	TGTGCCAGCAGCTTAGATCCCTACAGGGCGTCTTACGAGCAGTACTTC
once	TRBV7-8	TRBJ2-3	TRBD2	CASSLERYTRAGGPDTQYF	TGTGCCAGCAGCTTGGAGCGATACACTAGAGCGGGGGGCCCAGATACGCAGTATTTT
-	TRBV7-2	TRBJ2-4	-	CASSLGGDLNIQYF	TGTGCCAGCAGCTTAGGTGGGGATCTAAACATTCAGTACTTC
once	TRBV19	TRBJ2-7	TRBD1	CASSIRTGSWEQYF	TGTGCCAGTAGTATTCGGACAGGTTCCTGGGAGCAGTACTTC
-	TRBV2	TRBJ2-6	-	CASSVDRSGANVLTF	TGTGCCAGCAGTGTAGACAGATCTGGGGCCAACGTCCTGACTTTC
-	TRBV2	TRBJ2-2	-	CASSASTVTGELFF	TGTGCCAGCAGTGCCTCGACGGTCACCGGGGAGCTGTTTTTT
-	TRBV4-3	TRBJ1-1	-	CASRKVGVSEAFF	TGCGCCAGCAGGAAGGTCGGAGTCAGTGAAGCTTTCTTT
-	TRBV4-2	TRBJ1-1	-	CASSQGPDGRNTEAFF	TGTGCCAGCAGCCAAGGGCCCGACGGGCGGAACACTGAAGCTTTCTTT
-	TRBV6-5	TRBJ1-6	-	CASSTHNSPLHF	TGTGCCAGCTCCACCCATAATTCACCCCTCCACTTT
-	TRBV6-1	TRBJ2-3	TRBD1	CASSTRQGNTDTQYF	TGTGCCAGCAGTACTCGACAGGGAAACACAGATACGCAGTATTTT
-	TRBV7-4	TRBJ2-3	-	CASSLGLNKPTDTQYF	TGTGCCAGCAGCTTAGGCCTTAACAAGCCCACAGATACGCAGTATTTT
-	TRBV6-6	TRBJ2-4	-	CASSFGALAKNIQYF	TGTGCCAGCAGTTTCGGGGCACTAGCCAAAAACATTCAGTACTTC
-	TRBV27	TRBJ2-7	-	CASSLRQPPYEQYF	TGTGCCAGCAGTTTACGTCAGCCCCCCTACGAGCAGTACTTC
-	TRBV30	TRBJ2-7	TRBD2	CAWSGLARYEQYF	TGTGCCTGGAGTGGACTAGCGCGATACGAGCAGTACTTC
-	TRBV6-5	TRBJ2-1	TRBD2	CASSRGSGGAGEQFF	TGTGCCAGCTCCAGGGGTAGCGGGGGGGCCGGTGAGCAGTTCTTC
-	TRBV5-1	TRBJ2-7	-	CASSPGQTSYEQYF	TGCGCCAGCAGCCCTGGACAGACCTCCTACGAGCAGTACTTC
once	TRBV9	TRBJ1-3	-	CASSVGSFRSSGNTIYF	TGTGCCAGCAGCGTGGGGTCCTTTAGAAGCTCTGGAAACACCATATATTTT
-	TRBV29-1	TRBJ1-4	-	CSVEAGSAKLFF	TGCAGCGTTGAGGCAGGGTCGGCAAAACTGTTTTTT
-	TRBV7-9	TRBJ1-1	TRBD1	CASRPGQGWTEAFF	TGTGCCAGCAGGCCGGGACAGGGGTGGACTGAAGCTTTCTTT
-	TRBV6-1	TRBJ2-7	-	CASSGVWNTGSYEQYF	TGTGCCAGCAGTGGGGTATGGAACACCGGCTCCTACGAGCAGTACTTC
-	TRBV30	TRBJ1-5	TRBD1	CAWSVGTDGPQHF	TGTGCCTGGAGTGTAGGGACAGACGGGCCCCAGCATTTT
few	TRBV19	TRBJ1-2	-	CASEAGRNYGYTF	TGTGCCAGCGAAGCAGGCAGAAACTATGGCTACACCTTC
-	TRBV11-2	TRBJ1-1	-	CASSLAARGTEAFF	TGTGCCAGCAGCTTAGCCGCGCGTGGTACTGAAGCTTTCTTT
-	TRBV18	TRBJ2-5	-	CASSPKGETQYF	TGTGCCAGCTCACCAAAAGGAGAGACCCAGTACTTC
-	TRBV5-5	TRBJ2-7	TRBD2	CASSIGLAYEQYF	TGTGCCAGCAGCATCGGACTAGCCTACGAGCAGTACTTC
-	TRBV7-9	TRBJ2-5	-	CASSLHTQKYF	TGTGCCAGCAGCTTACACACCCAAAAGTACTTC
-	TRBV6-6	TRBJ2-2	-	CASSAGRKNTGELFF	TGTGCCAGCAGCGCCGGGAGAAAGAACACCGGGGAGCTGTTTTTT
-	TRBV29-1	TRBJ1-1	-	CSVRVTGTEAFF	TGCAGCGTTAGGGTGACGGGCACTGAAGCTTTCTTT
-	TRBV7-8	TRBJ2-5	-	CASSLVGGETQYF	TGTGCCAGCAGCTTAGTTGGTGGGGAGACCCAGTACTTC
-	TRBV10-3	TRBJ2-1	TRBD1	CAITDREHNEQFF	TGTGCCATCACCGACAGGGAGCACAATGAGCAGTTCTTC
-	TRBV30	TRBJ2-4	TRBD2	CAWSRIPMWGAGELAKNIQYF	TGTGCCTGGAGTAGGATCCCTATGTGGGGCGCGGGGGAGCTAGCCAAAAACATTCAGTACTTC
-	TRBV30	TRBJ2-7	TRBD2	CAWSQGLAGREQYF	TGTGCCTGGAGTCAAGGGCTAGCGGGACGGGAGCAGTACTTC
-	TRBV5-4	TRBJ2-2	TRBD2	CASSMGLAGGNGELFF	TGTGCCAGCAGCATGGGACTAGCGGGAGGAAACGGGGAGCTGTTTTTT
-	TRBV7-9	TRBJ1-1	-	CASSLVLGGPSGTEAFF	TGTGCCAGCAGCTTAGTATTGGGGGGACCCTCGGGGACTGAAGCTTTCTTT
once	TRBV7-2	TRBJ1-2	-	CASSLKLTGYGYTF	TGTGCCAGCAGCTTAAAGTTAACAGGTTATGGCTACACCTTC
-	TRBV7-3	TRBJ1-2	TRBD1	CASSLTGVQGYTF	TGTGCCAGCAGCCTCACAGGGGTTCAGGGCTACACCTTC